This T cell receptor beta chain comes out of a study of shared clonotypes between healthy human individuals. Terminally differentiated effector memory CD45RA+ cells were excluded by CCR7 positive selection of CD45RO-negative cells. V lost 6 bases and J lost 5, with 11 bases in between. CDR3 length: 13 amino acids. The count of this clone is one. The assay was immunoSEQ multiplex PCR, and TCRdb's table has in-frame clones only and misses some. The sample has around 1.9 million clones; about 92% are singletons. This chain links TRBV23-1 with TRBJ1-5; D is uncertain. TRBV23-1 is an open reading frame whose function is uncertain. This receptor was identified in a man between 18 and 29 years old in good health. Some clones in this sample may be carry-over from other donors' samples. The specimen was naive CD8+ T cells from PBMCs. The CDR3 sequence: CASSLSRDQPQHF. The DNA of the CDR3 is TGCGCCAGCAGCCTAAGTAGGGATCAGCCCCAGCATTTT.